One sample yielded the 29 T cell receptor beta chains listed below, sequenced in a study of OX40 agonist ivuxolimab in advanced cancers. Generated by immunoSEQ multiplex PCR, the TCRdb table keeps only in-frame clones and is missing some. The data show 70,000 to 85,000 clones, roughly 84% seen once. Sequences were derived from CD4+ or CD8+ T cells sorted from blood, sampled in a trial of the OX40 agonist ivuxolimab. The receptor source for this set is an adult with an advanced solid tumor such as melanoma, head and neck, liver or kidney cancer.

V and J are TRBV5-8 and TRBJ2-2; 12 positions agree with TRBD2. V shed 6 bases and J 6 bases; nucleotides not matched to a gene: 12. The CDR3 extends over 17 amino acids. Germline CDR1 and CDR2: SGHTS and YDEGEE. The CDR3 sequence: CASTTGTSGYQPGELFF. The CDR3 DNA is TGTGCCAGCACCACCGGGACTAGCGGGTATCAACCCGGGGAGCTGTTTTTT.

This clone was found once. The chain uses TRBV2 and TRBJ1-5; unclear D gene. The CDR3 totals 14 residues. The V and J ends lost 6 bases and 2 bases respectively, with 11 bases between them. Germline CDR1 reads SNHLY; CDR2 reads FYNNEI. CDR3 sequence reads: CASRSSGGNQPQHF. CDR3 nucleotides: TGTGCCAGCAGGTCCTCCGGGGGCAATCAGCCCCAGCATTTT.

Only a few counts were recorded for this clone. This chain joins TRBV6-5 and TRBJ1-2; 7 bases align to TRBD1. CDR3 length: 15 amino acids. The germline V gene encodes CDR1 MNHEY and CDR2 SVGAGI. The trim removed 2 bases at V and 4 bases at J, leaving 7 bases unmatched. The CDR3 is CASSYGQGTVYGYTF. The DNA of the CDR3 is TGTGCCAGCAGTTACGGCCAAGGGACAGTCTATGGCTACACCTTC.

The rearrangement uses TRBV5-6 and TRBJ2-5; D gene ambiguous. V lost 2 bases and J lost 3, with 2 bases in between. The CDR3 sequence is 11 residues long. CDR1 is SGHDT, CDR2 YYEEEE, per germline. CDR3 DNA sequence: TGTGCCAGCAGCTTAAAAGAGACCCAGTACTTC. Translating gives CASSLKETQYF.

This clone turned up a few times. J is TRBJ2-7 and V is TRBV4-1; no clear D gene. V was pared by 5 bases and J by 0 bases, with 11 bases between. The germline V gene has CDR1 MGHRA and CDR2 YSYEKL. The CDR3 is 14 amino acids. CDR3 bases: TGCGCCAGCAGCTCGCGGTCATTCTCCTACGAGCAGTACTTC. Translating gives CASSSRSFSYEQYF.

This clone was detected a few times. The rearrangement links TRBV27 to TRBJ2-5, with D possibly matching TRBD2 (5 bases). The CDR3 is 13 residues long. With 6 bases removed from V and 4 bases from J, the gap between germline ends came to 12 bases. Germline CDR1 MNHEY, CDR2 SMNVEV (reference sequence). The chain's CDR3 is CASRRGRRETQYF. CDR3 in DNA: TGTGCCAGCAGACGAGGGCGGCGAGAGACCCAGTACTTC.

The gene calls are TRBV25-1 and TRBJ1-5; D call uncertain. The CDR3 covers 17 residues. Per germline, CDR1 MGHDK and CDR2 SYGVNS. V was cut by 1 base and J by 1 base, with 14 bases left in between. CDR3 DNA: TGTGCCAGCAGTGAATTGGTGGTAGGGCGCAGCAATCAGCCCCAGCATTTT. Amino acid sequence: CASSELVVGRSNQPQHF.

This clone was seen just once. The chain carries TRBV9 and TRBJ1-3, with TRBD1 matching 7 bases. Germline trimming cut 8 bases from V and 0 bases from J; bases unmatched to any gene: 8. Germline CDR1 SGDLS, CDR2 YYNGEE. The CDR3 sequence is 15 residues long. The CDR3 DNA follows: TGTGCCAGTACCCAGGGGGTACTCTCTGGAAACACCATATATTTT. Encoded protein: CASTQGVLSGNTIYF.

CDR3 DNA: TGTGCCAGCAGTGAAGCTCTGATCATCCCCCTCTACGAGCAGTACTTC. Protein: CASSEALIIPLYEQYF. The chain uses TRBV6-1 and TRBJ2-7; D not certain. Germline V gives CDR1 MNHNS, CDR2 SASEGT. Trimming took off 0 bases at V and 3 bases at J, with 15 bases between the two ends. This CDR3 contains 16 residues.

CDR3 in amino acids: CASSMGPAAFF. CDR3 coding DNA: TGTGCCAGCAGCATGGGGCCAGCAGCTTTCTTT. This chain links TRBV11-2 with TRBJ1-1; possible D gene TRBD1, 5 bases. V lost 5 bases, J lost 10 bases, and 11 bases lay in between. The CDR3 loop spans 11 amino acids. Germline V lookup: CDR1 SGHAT, CDR2 FQNNGV.

The V gene is TRBV18, the J gene TRBJ1-1; D remains ambiguous. Germline lookup yields CDR1 KGHSH and CDR2 LQKENI. Deletions cut 3 bases from V and 1 base from J, with 12 bases between. The CDR3 length is 15 residues. CDR3 DNA sequence: TGTGCCAGCTCACCCTCGCTAGGCACGAACACTGAAGCTTTCTTT. Amino acids: CASSPSLGTNTEAFF.

The V and J genes are TRBV6-5 and TRBJ2-1; 7 bases agree with TRBD2. Losses at the gene ends were 2 bases for V and 4 bases for J; bases not matched to a gene: 5. Germline V CDR1 and CDR2: MNHEY, SVGAGI. The CDR3 runs 15 residues. Here the CDR3 reads CASSYVGGIYNEQFF. The CDR3 DNA sequence: TGTGCCAGCAGTTACGTCGGGGGGATTTACAATGAGCAGTTCTTC.

The V and J genes are TRBV7-3 and TRBJ2-3; 7 bases match TRBD1. Germline V gene data show CDR1 as SGHTA and CDR2 as FQGTGA. The trim removed 3 bases at V and 5 bases at J, leaving 5 bases unmatched. The CDR3 runs to 14 residues. The CDR3 region has the DNA TGTGCCAGCAGCTTTGCGCGGACAGGAGATACGCAGTATTTT. It specifies CASSFARTGDTQYF.

V gene TRBV6-6 combines with J gene TRBJ2-2, with D perhaps matching TRBD2 (6 bases). The V gene's germline CDR1 is MNHNY and CDR2 SVGAGI (reference sequence). V lost 7 bases and J 5 bases, leaving 14 bases between the germline ends. The CDR3 has 14 residues. The DNA of the CDR3 is TGTGCCAGCACTTTTACGGGGGTGACCGGGGAGCTGTTTTTT. Its translation: CASTFTGVTGELFF.

The gene calls are TRBV18 and TRBJ2-5; D might be TRBD2 (6 bases). The CDR3 is 14 residues long. Germline V gives CDR1 KGHSH, CDR2 LQKENI. The germline V and J ends were trimmed by 0 bases and 5 bases, with 10 bases remaining between them. CDR3 DNA: TGTGCCAGCTCACCACCGATTGGGAGGGAGACCCAGTACTTC. It is translated as CASSPPIGRETQYF.

This sequence joins TRBV7-6 and TRBJ2-3; D gene ambiguous. The germline V gene has CDR1 SGHVS and CDR2 FNYEAQ. The V end lost 5 bases, the J end lost 2 bases, and 14 bases lay between the germline ends. This CDR3 is 15 amino acids long. CDR3 loop: CASSPNARFTDTQYF. DNA of the CDR3: TGTGCCAGCAGCCCTAACGCCCGCTTCACAGATACGCAGTATTTT. The full variable domain, in which reference TRBV7-6 and TRBJ2-3 provide the parts outside the CDR3, is GAGVSQSPRYKVTKRGQDVALRCDPISGHVSLYWYRQALGQGPEFLTYFNYEAQQDKSGLPNDRFSAERPEGSISTLTIQRTEQRDSAMYRCASSPNARFTDTQYFGPGTRLTVL.

The J gene is TRBJ2-4, the V gene TRBV15, with TRBD1 identical over 10 bases. V shed 3 bases, J shed 13 bases, and the junction held 15 bases outside the gene matches. CDR3 length: 16 residues. The germline CDR1 and CDR2 sequences are LNHNV and YYDKDF (reference sequence). The CDR3 region has the DNA TGTGCCACCAGCAGGGGGACAGGGGTGCGGCCCATCCAACAGTACTTC. Its translation is CATSRGTGVRPIQQYF.

The genes are TRBV9 and TRBJ2-7; 8 bases align to TRBD1. Germline V lookup: CDR1 SGDLS, CDR2 YYNGEE. The V and J ends lost 0 bases and 6 bases, in that order; junction bases with no gene match: 8. This CDR3 comprises 15 residues. CDR3 nucleotides: TGTGCCAGCAGCGTAGGCCGGACAGGGCTGGCCGAGCAGTACTTC. This gives the protein CASSVGRTGLAEQYF.

To note about this clone: At the DNA level, this CDR3 is encoded by other sequences in the same sample as well. The chain links TRBV7-2 to TRBJ2-3; 7 nucleotides agree with TRBD2. The CDR3 has 15 residues. V was clipped by 6 bases and J by 4 bases; unmatched bases: 10. Germline V gene lookup returns CDR1 SGHTA and CDR2 FQGNSA. Here the CDR3 reads CASSLELAVADTQYF. The CDR3 DNA sequence: TGTGCCAGCAGTCTCGAGCTAGCGGTGGCAGATACGCAGTATTTT.

The gene calls are TRBV6-5 and TRBJ2-3; D gene ambiguous. This CDR3 has 14 residues. V shed 7 bases and J shed 1 base, with 12 bases lying between them. The V gene's germline CDR1 is MNHEY and CDR2 SVGAGI. This CDR3 is CASTGRHGTDTQYF. The CDR3 DNA is TGTGCCAGCACCGGACGACACGGCACAGATACGCAGTATTTT.

The gene calls are TRBV18 and TRBJ1-2, with 8 bases lining up with TRBD1. CDR1 is KGHSH, CDR2 LQKENI, per germline. Germline trimming cut 3 bases from V and 7 bases from J; bases unmatched to any gene: 4. The CDR3 length is 13 residues. The DNA of the CDR3 is TGTGCCAGCTCACCTACAGGGGGTTTTGGCTACACCTTC. It specifies CASSPTGGFGYTF.

The V and J genes are TRBV7-9 and TRBJ1-3; D is undetermined. The CDR3 totals 15 residues. Trimming removed 1 base at V and 0 bases at J, with 7 bases between. Germline V gene sequence: CDR1 SEHNR, CDR2 FQNEAQ (reference sequence). CDR3 in DNA: TGTGCCAGCAGCTTAGGCAGTCACTCTGGAAACACCATATATTTT. This sequence encodes CASSLGSHSGNTIYF.

The chain carries TRBV5-1 and TRBJ2-7; no clear D. From germline, CDR1 is SGHRS and CDR2 YFSETQ. This CDR3 comprises 13 residues. Between the trimmed V and J ends, which lost 0 bases and 6 bases, there was a span of 10 bases. The CDR3 region is CASSLAGGFEQYF. The CDR3 DNA reads as TGCGCCAGCAGCTTGGCCGGCGGATTCGAGCAGTACTTC. The entire variable domain, with the rest obtained from reference TRBV5-1 and TRBJ2-7, is as follows: KAGVTQTPRYLIKTRGQQVTLSCSPISGHRSVSWYQQTPGQGLQFLFEYFSETQRNKGNFPGRFSGRQFSNSRSEMNVSTLELGDSALYLCASSLAGGFEQYFGPGTRLTVT.

V and J are TRBV5-5 and TRBJ2-7, with D perhaps TRBD1 (6 bases). There are 15 residues in the CDR3. Germline lookup yields CDR1 SGHKS and CDR2 YYEKEE (reference sequence). Trimming stripped 1 base from V and 0 bases from J, with 11 bases between. CDR3 amino acids: CASSLSGASSYEQYF. The CDR3 DNA is TGTGCCAGCAGCTTGTCAGGGGCAAGCTCCTACGAGCAGTACTTC.

This clone was picked up one time. V is TRBV27 and J is TRBJ1-5; 11 bases are shared with TRBD1. Unmatched junction bases numbered 4, after V lost 6 bases and J lost 0 bases. Germline V gene sequence: CDR1 MNHEY, CDR2 SMNVEV (reference sequence). The CDR3 runs to 16 residues. CDR3: CASRRTGGGSNQPQHF. In DNA, the CDR3 is TGTGCCAGCAGGAGGACAGGGGGCGGTAGCAATCAGCCCCAGCATTTT.

The chain is built from TRBV5-1 and TRBJ2-7; 10 bases are shared with TRBD1. The CDR3 runs to 14 residues. V was clipped by 5 bases and J by 3 bases; unmatched bases: 5. Germline-derived CDR1 and CDR2 are SGHRS and YFSETQ. Here the CDR3 DNA reads TGCGCCAGCAGTCCCGGGACAGGGGACTACGAGCAGTACTTC. This translates into CASSPGTGDYEQYF.

The genes are TRBV10-1 and TRBJ2-3, with no clear D. Germline V gives CDR1 WNHNN, CDR2 SYGVQD (reference sequence). Trimming removed 0 bases at V and 2 bases at J, with 12 bases between. This CDR3 has 16 amino acids. In nucleotides, the CDR3 is TGCGCCAGCAGTGAGTCTAGCAGTCGGTACACAGATACGCAGTATTTT. Residues: CASSESSSRYTDTQYF.

By sample share, this clone is medium-sized (0.01 to 0.1%). The DNA of the CDR3 is TGTGCCAGCAGCTTAGACCGGGGAAGCTCCTACAATGAGCAGTTCTTC. Its translation: CASSLDRGSSYNEQFF. The chain recombines TRBV7-2 with TRBJ2-1; TRBD2 is a possible D gene (5 bases). Trimming cost V 1 base and J 0 bases, with 10 bases left between them. CDR1 and CDR2 (germline): SGHTA, FQGNSA. The CDR3 runs to 16 residues.

The CDR3 loop reads CASSRMSYEQYF. DNA of the CDR3: TGTGCCAGCAGCCGCATGTCCTACGAGCAGTACTTC. The rearrangement joins TRBV7-2 to TRBJ2-7; unclear D gene. The germline CDR1 and CDR2 sequences are SGHTA and FQGNSA. The CDR3 length is 12 residues. Trimming stripped 5 bases from V and 1 base from J, with 6 bases between.